This T cell receptor (beta chain) was recovered during a study of blood T cell repertoires in COVID-19 (dated by TCRdb to 2020 to 2021). Looking at the study overall: The collaborator samples originated in the United States, Italy and Spain and spanned the acute and convalescent phases of COVID-19. The prospective study material was composed of cDNA or gDNA derived from T cells, B-cell-depleted T cells, or PBMCs. Deeply sampled blood TCRbeta repertoires from subjects exposed to, actively infected with, or recovered from COVID-19 were included in the dataset. The repertoires were made available in a free public database intended to serve as a resource for research on the immune response to SARS-CoV-2. The samples were drawn from the first 160 participants of the ongoing ImmuneRACE study and from over 950 subjects provided by 6 global collaborators. The sample metadata nearly always contained a de-identified subject ID, COVID-19 status, age in years and sex. HLA class I and class II types, where available, came from metadata supplied by the sample provider rather than from assay-based typing.

As for this clone: Its antigen is still unknown. No much larger clone exists at a distance of one base, and base qualities are not known.

Whole blood was collected in K2EDTA tubes by collaborating institutions according to the institutions' own protocols. For TCRbeta analysis, collaborators shipped samples as frozen whole blood, isolated PBMCs, or DNA extracted from either of those sample types. Points the paper makes about the study in general: The quantity of clinical and demographic metadata differed by source and by participant and was supplied without curation.

Trimming removed 3 bases from V and 10 bases from J, leaving 19 bases between the germline ends. From the cysteine through the phenylalanine, the CDR3 covers 16 amino acids. Solely the CDR3 DNA is kept, with 48 bases framed from the first base. The CDR1 and CDR2 encoded by the germline V gene are KGHSH and LQKENI. TCRbeta CDR3 regions were amplified from genomic DNA by means of the immunoSEQ Assay, a bias-controlled multiplex PCR. In the paper's pipeline: Nucleated cell counts per sample were estimated from amplification of reference gene primers within the assay. To quantify the absolute abundance of each unique TCRbeta CDR3 rearrangement, sequence reads were collapsed and filtered. Productive Simpson clonality was computed per sample as the square root of Simpson's diversity index over productive rearrangements. Sourced from immuneACCESS, this table was stored by TCRdb with only in-frame sequences that have V and J called. A share of the clones is absent; for the studies checked, an unresolved V gene accounts for under half, and the remainder has no known explanation. V and J calls and clone size are copied from that table; D and trimming were computed from the DNA. For this sample there are approximately 50,000 clones; around nine tenths appear just once. Of the sample, over 5% falls within the top ten clones.

The receptor was derived from a man aged 45 to 65 with active COVID-19. The chain uses TRBV18 and TRBJ1-6; TRBD1 is a weak D gene call, 6 bases matching. Sequencing was performed on peripheral blood. The nucleotides read TGTGCCAGCTCACCTCAATACCGGGACAAAAGATCACCCCTCCACTTT. Translated, it gives CASSPQYRDKRSPLHF.